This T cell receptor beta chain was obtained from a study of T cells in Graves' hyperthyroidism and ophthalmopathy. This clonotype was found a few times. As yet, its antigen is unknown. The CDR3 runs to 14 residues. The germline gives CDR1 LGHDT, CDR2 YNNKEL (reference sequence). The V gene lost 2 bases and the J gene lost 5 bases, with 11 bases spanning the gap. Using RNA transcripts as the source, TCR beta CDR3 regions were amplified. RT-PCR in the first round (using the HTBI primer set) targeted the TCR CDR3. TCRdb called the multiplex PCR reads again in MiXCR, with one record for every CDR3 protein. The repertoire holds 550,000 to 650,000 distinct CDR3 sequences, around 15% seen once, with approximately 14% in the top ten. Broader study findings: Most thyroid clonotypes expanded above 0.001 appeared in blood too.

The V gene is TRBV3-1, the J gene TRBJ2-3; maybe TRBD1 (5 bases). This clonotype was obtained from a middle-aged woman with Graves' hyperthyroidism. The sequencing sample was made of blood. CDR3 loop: CASSQLRQLDTQYF. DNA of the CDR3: TGTGCCAGCAGCCAACTGAGACAGCTAGATACGCAGTATTTT.